This T cell receptor beta chain was found in a study of lung T cells in sarcoidosis with Löfgren's syndrome. Whole-study findings and limits: Versus controls, Löfgren's syndrome patients reportedly showed TRAV12-1 and TRBV2 as most expanded.

In the case of this clonotype: Antigen: not known.

CDR3 length: 14 amino acids. V shed 5 bases and J shed 3 bases, with 13 bases lying between them. Germline loops: CDR1 LNHDA, CDR2 SQIVND (reference sequence). In TCRdb, the reads were re-called with MiXCR into one record per CDR3 protein. The profile covers 60,000 to 70,000 distinct CDR3 sequences, with about 20% appearing a single time and about 2.5% taken by the ten largest. The clonotype originates from a human donor with sarcoidosis (Löfgren's syndrome or another form), or a control subject (not recorded which). This chain connects TRBV19 to TRBJ2-5; possible D gene TRBD2, 5 bases. Sequencing was performed on CD4+ T cells from PBMCs. The CDR3 DNA is TGTGCCAGTAGTGGCTCCGGGGTAAAAGAGACCCAGTACTTC. Protein: CASSGSGVKETQYF.